These T cell receptor beta chains were read from a single sample in a study of blood T cell repertoires in COVID-19. Data came from immunoSEQ multiplex PCR; TCRdb stores just in-frame clones and leaves some out. Of around 21,000 clones in the sample, 79% are singletons; the top ten hold around 50%. The sequencing sample was made of peripheral blood. The receptors here all came from a man older than 75 with acute or convalescent COVID-19. The CDR3 runs from the conserved cysteine through the conserved F or W. D genes are given only for firm matches. Clone size is shown for a subset of rows, as once, few, many or a class of expanded clone.

D	size	J	V	CDR3	DNA
TRBD1	.	TRBJ1-2	TRBV3-1/TRBV3-2	CASSQATGGYGYTF	TGTGCCAGCAGCCAAGCGACAGGGGGCTATGGCTACACCTTC
.	once	TRBJ2-1	TRBV5-5	CASSPGGANEQFF	TGTGCCAGCAGCCCTGGAGGGGCCAATGAGCAGTTCTTC
TRBD1	.	TRBJ2-1	TRBV30	CASGQGRGEQFF	TGTGCCTCCGGACAGGGGAGAGGTGAGCAGTTCTTC
.	.	TRBJ2-4	TRBV7-9	CASSPRGGQKNIQYF	TGTGCCAGCAGCCCTAGAGGAGGACAGAAAAACATTCAGTACTTC
.	.	TRBJ2-5	TRBV19	CASSIPGVWKTQYF	TGTGCCAGTAGTATACCCGGGGTTTGGAAGACCCAGTACTTC
TRBD1	.	TRBJ2-3	TRBV6-2/TRBV6-3	CASSYSTRQGVGKYF	TGTGCCAGCAGTTACTCGACTCGACAGGGAGTAGGGAAGTATTTT
.	once	TRBJ1-2	TRBV19	CASSISAAQYYGYTF	TGTGCCAGTAGTATCTCAGCGGCTCAATACTATGGCTACACCTTC
TRBD2	few	TRBJ2-2	TRBV9	CASSLRTSGSFGELFF	TGTGCCAGCAGCTTAAGGACTAGCGGGAGTTTTGGGGAGCTGTTTTTT
TRBD1	.	TRBJ1-2	TRBV30	CAWSADRTNYGYTF	TGTGCCTGGAGTGCGGACAGGACTAACTATGGCTACACCTTC
.	.	TRBJ1-4	TRBV5-1	CASSLALQTNMANEKLFF	TGCGCCAGCAGCTTGGCCCTTCAAACAAACATGGCCAATGAAAAACTGTTTTTT
.	once	TRBJ1-4	TRBV2	CASPSGDSNEKLFF	TGTGCCAGCCCTTCAGGGGATTCTAATGAAAAACTGTTTTTT
.	.	TRBJ1-1	TRBV6-5	CASSVDRRTEAFF	TGTGCCAGCAGCGTAGACAGGCGGACTGAAGCTTTCTTT
.	.	TRBJ2-5	TRBV18	CASSPNRDLRQETQYF	TGTGCCAGCTCACCAAACCGGGACTTAAGACAAGAGACCCAGTACTTC
.	.	TRBJ1-2	TRBV28	CASSSGTRNGYTF	TGTGCCAGCAGTTCCGGGACACGGAATGGCTACACCTTC
.	few	TRBJ2-3	TRBV7-3	CASSSGGQRGTDTQYF	TGTGCCAGCAGCTCGGGCGGACAGAGGGGCACAGATACGCAGTATTTT
TRBD2	few	TRBJ2-1	TRBV29-1	CSVAGTSGSSYNEQFF	TGCAGCGTTGCCGGGACTAGCGGGAGTTCCTACAATGAGCAGTTCTTC
TRBD2	.	TRBJ2-1	TRBV7-3	CASSFRTSGRDNEQFF	TGTGCCAGCAGCTTCCGGACTAGCGGGAGGGACAATGAGCAGTTCTTC
.	.	TRBJ1-1	TRBV6-6	CAIKGVTEAFF	TGTGCCATTAAGGGGGTCACTGAAGCTTTCTTT
TRBD1	.	TRBJ1-1	TRBV6-2/TRBV6-3	CASSYPIAGTGNTEAFF	TGTGCCAGCAGTTACCCGATTGCCGGGACAGGGAACACTGAAGCTTTCTTT
TRBD1	.	TRBJ1-5	TRBV28	CASSTLLRSDRGRSNQPQHF	TGTGCCAGCAGTACGCTACTCCGGTCGGACAGGGGACGTAGCAATCAGCCCCAGCATTTT
TRBD1	once	TRBJ1-1	TRBV11-2	CASSRDRGGTEAFF	TGTGCCAGCAGCCGGGACAGGGGAGGGACTGAAGCTTTCTTT
.	.	TRBJ2-5	TRBV18	CASTTQQSLQETQYF	TGTGCCAGCACCACCCAACAGTCCCTTCAAGAGACCCAGTACTTC
TRBD1	.	TRBJ1-1	TRBV20-1	CSGQGDTEAFF	TGCAGTGGACAGGGGGACACTGAAGCTTTCTTT
.	.	TRBJ1-5	TRBV6-5	CASSSGWNNQPQHF	TGTGCCAGCAGTTCAGGGTGGAATAATCAGCCCCAGCATTTT
TRBD1	.	TRBJ1-5	TRBV2	CASSEPRFDRDSNQPQHF	TGTGCCAGCAGTGAACCCCGATTCGACAGGGATAGCAATCAGCCCCAGCATTTT
.	.	TRBJ1-2	TRBV14	CASSQTLVNYGYTF	TGTGCCAGCAGCCAAACTCTCGTCAACTATGGCTACACCTTC
TRBD2	.	TRBJ2-7	TRBV19	CASSPASGSSYEQYF	TGTGCCAGTAGCCCTGCTAGCGGAAGCTCCTACGAGCAGTACTTC
.	.	TRBJ1-5	TRBV7-9	CASERNNQPQHF	TGTGCCAGCGAGCGGAACAATCAGCCCCAGCATTTT
.	.	TRBJ1-2	TRBV3-1/TRBV3-2	CASSQGAGQSGYTF	TGTGCCAGCAGCCAAGGTGCAGGGCAGTCGGGCTACACCTTC
.	.	TRBJ1-1	TRBV5-1	CASSLEGTEAFF	TGCGCCAGCAGCTTGGAGGGGACTGAAGCTTTCTTT
.	.	TRBJ1-1	TRBV18	CASSPAGGTEAFF	TGTGCCAGCTCACCCGCGGGGGGTACTGAAGCTTTCTTT
.	.	TRBJ1-1	TRBV12-3/TRBV12-4	CASSFRSNTEAFF	TGTGCCAGCAGTTTCCGGTCGAACACTGAAGCTTTCTTT
.	.	TRBJ2-1	TRBV6-2/TRBV6-3	CASSYGTAYNEQFF	TGTGCCAGCAGTTACGGAACAGCCTACAATGAGCAGTTCTTC
.	once	TRBJ1-1	TRBV7-2	CASTISRQTEAFF	TGTGCCAGCACCATCAGCCGACAGACTGAAGCTTTCTTT
.	few	TRBJ1-1	TRBV5-1	CASSALSNTEAFF	TGCGCCAGCAGCGCCTTGAGTAACACTGAAGCTTTCTTT
.	.	TRBJ1-1	TRBV5-1	CASSLAGGHTEAFF	TGCGCCAGCAGCCTGGCTGGGGGCCACACTGAAGCTTTCTTT
.	.	TRBJ1-2	TRBV5-8	CASSLGQGNGYTF	TGTGCCAGCAGCTTGGGCCAGGGAAATGGCTACACCTTC
.	few	TRBJ2-5	TRBV5-1	CASSEAGTQETQYF	TGCGCCAGCAGCGAAGCGGGTACACAAGAGACCCAGTACTTC
.	.	TRBJ2-5	TRBV5-1	CASSLAGLPQETQYF	TGCGCCAGCAGCTTGGCAGGCCTACCCCAAGAGACCCAGTACTTC
TRBD2	.	TRBJ2-1	TRBV10-3	CAISEFSGSDNEQFF	TGTGCCATCAGTGAGTTTAGCGGGAGTGACAATGAGCAGTTCTTC